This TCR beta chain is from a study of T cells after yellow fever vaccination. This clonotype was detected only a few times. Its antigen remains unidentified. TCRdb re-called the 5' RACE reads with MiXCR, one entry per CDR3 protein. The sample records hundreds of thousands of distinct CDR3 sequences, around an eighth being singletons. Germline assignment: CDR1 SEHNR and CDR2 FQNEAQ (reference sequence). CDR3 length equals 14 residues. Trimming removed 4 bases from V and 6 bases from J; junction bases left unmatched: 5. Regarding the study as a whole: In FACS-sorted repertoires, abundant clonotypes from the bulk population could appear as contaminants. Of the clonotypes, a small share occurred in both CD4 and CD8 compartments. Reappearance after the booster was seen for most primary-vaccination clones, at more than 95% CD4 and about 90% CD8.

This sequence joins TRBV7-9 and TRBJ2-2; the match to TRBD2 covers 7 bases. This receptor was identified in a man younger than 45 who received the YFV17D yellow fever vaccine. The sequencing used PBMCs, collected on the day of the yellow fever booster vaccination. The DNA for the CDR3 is TGTGCCAGCAGCTCCGCAGGACTAGCCGGGGAGCTGTTTTTT. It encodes CASSSAGLAGELFF.